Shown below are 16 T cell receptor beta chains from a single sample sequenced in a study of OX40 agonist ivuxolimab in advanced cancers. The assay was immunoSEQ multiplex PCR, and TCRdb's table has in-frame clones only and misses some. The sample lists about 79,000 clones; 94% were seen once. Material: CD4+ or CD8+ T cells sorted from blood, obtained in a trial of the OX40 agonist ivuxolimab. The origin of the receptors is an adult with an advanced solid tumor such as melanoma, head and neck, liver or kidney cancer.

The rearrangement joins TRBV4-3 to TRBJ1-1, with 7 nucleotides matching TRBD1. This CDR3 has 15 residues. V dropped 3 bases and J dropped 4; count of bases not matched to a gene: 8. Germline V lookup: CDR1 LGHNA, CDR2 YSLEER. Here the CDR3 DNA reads TGCGCCAGCAGCCAGGACAGGTCCTTGGGCACTGAAGCTTTCTTT. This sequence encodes CASSQDRSLGTEAFF.

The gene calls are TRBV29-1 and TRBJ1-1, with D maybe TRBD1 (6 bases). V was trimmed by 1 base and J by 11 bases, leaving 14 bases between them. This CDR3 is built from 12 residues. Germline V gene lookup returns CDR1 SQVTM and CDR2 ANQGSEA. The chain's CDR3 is CSVEGTALEAFF. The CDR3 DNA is TGCAGCGTTGAAGGGACAGCGCTCGAGGCTTTCTTT.

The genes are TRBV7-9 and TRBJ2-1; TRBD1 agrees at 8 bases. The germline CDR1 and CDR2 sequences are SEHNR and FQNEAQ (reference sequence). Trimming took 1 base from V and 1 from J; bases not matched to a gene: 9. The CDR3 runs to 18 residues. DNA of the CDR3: TGTGCCAGCAGCTTAGTGCCCCCCCGGACAGGGTCCTACAATGAGCAGTTCTTC. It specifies CASSLVPPRTGSYNEQFF. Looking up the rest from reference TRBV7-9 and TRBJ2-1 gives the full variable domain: DTGVSQNPRHKITKRGQNVTFRCDPISEHNRLYWYRQTLGQGPEFLTYFQNEAQLEKSRLLSDRFSAERPKGSFSTLEIQRTEQGDSAMYLCASSLVPPRTGSYNEQFFGPGTRLTVL.

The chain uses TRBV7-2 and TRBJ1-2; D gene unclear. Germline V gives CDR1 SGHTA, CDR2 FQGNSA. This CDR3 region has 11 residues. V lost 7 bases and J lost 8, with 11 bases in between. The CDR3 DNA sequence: TGTGCCAGCAACAGACTGCAAGGCTACACCTTC. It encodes CASNRLQGYTF. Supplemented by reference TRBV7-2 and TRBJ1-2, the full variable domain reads GAGVSQSPSNKVTEKGKDVELRCDPISGHTALYWYRQSLGQGLEFLIYFQGNSAPDKSGLPSDRFSAERTGGSVSTLTIQRTQQEDSAVYLCASNRLQGYTFGSGTRLTVV.

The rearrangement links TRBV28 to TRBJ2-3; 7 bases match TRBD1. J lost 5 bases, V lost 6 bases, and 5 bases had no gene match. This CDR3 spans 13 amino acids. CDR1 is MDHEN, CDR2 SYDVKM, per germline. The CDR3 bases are TGTGCCAGCAGCTCGCAGGGGGAAGATACGCAGTATTTT. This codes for CASSSQGEDTQYF.

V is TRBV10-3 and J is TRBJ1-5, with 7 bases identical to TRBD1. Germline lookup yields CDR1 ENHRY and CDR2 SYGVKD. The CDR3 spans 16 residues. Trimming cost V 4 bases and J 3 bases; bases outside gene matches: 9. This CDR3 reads CAISVQSGQDNQPQHF. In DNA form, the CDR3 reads TGTGCCATCAGTGTTCAAAGTGGACAGGACAATCAGCCCCAGCATTTT.

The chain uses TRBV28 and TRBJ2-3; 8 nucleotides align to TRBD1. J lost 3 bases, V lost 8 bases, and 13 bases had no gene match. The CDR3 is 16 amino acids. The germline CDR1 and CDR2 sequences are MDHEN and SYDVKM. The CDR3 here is CASLDPRGLWTDTQYF. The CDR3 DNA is TGTGCCAGCCTCGACCCCAGGGGGCTTTGGACAGATACGCAGTATTTT.

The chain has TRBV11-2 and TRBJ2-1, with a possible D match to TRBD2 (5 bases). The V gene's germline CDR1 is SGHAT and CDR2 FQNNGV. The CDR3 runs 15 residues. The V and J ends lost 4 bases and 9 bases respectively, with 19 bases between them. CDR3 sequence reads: CASSSLIEGLGEQFF. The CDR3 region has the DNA TGTGCCAGCAGCTCCCTTATTGAGGGATTGGGTGAGCAGTTCTTC.

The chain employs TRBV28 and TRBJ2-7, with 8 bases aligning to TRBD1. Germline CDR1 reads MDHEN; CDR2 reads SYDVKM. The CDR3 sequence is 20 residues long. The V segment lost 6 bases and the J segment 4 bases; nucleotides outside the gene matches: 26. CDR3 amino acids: CASSGFLSRDQSGGAYEQYF. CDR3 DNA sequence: TGTGCCAGCAGCGGATTCTTGTCGCGGGATCAGTCAGGGGGCGCGTACGAGCAGTACTTC.

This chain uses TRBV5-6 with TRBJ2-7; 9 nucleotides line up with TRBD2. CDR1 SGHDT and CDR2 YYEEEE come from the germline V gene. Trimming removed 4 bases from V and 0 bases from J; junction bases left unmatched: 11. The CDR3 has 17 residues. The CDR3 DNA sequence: TGTGCCAGCAGCCTACGCCGACTAGCGGACAGCTCCTACGAGCAGTACTTC. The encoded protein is CASSLRRLADSSYEQYF.

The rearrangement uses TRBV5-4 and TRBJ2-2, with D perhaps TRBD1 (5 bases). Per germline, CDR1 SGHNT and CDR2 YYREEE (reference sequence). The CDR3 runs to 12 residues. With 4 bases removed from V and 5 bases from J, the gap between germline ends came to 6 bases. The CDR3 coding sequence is TGTGCCAGCAGCCAGGGAACCGGGGAGCTGTTTTTT. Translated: CASSQGTGELFF.

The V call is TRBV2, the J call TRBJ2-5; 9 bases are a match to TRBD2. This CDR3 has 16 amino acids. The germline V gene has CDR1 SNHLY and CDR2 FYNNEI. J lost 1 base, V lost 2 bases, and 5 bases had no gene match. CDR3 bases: TGTGCCAGCAGTGAATGGGCTAGCGGGGCCCAAGAGACCCAGTACTTC. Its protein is CASSEWASGAQETQYF.

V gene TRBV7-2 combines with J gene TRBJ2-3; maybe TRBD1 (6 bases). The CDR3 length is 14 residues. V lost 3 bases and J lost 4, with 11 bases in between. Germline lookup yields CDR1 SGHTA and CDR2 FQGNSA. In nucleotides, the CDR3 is TGTGCCAGCAGCTTGGGACACGCCGCAGATACGCAGTATTTT. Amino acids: CASSLGHAADTQYF.

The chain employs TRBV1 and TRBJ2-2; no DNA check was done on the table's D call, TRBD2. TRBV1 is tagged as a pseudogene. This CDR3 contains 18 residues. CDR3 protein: CTSSQVPRRRPRTGELFF. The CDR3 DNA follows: TGCACCAGCAGCCAAGTTCCCCGGCGGAGGCCGCGCACCGGGGAGCTGTTTTTT.

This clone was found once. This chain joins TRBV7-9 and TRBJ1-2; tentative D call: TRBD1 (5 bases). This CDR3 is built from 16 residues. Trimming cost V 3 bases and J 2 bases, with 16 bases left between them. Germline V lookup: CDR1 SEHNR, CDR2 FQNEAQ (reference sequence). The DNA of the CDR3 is TGTGCCAGCAGCTTGGGGGGGACTACGGCCAACTATGGCTACACCTTC. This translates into CASSLGGTTANYGYTF. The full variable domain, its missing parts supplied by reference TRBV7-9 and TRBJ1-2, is DTGVSQNPRHKITKRGQNVTFRCDPISEHNRLYWYRQTLGQGPEFLTYFQNEAQLEKSRLLSDRFSAERPKGSFSTLEIQRTEQGDSAMYLCASSLGGTTANYGYTFGSGTRLTVV.

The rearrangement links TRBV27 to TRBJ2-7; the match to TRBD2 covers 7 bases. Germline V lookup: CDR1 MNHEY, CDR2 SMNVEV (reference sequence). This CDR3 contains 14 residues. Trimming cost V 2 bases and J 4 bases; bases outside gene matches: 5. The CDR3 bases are TGTGCCAGCAGTTTAGCGGGAGTCGTGTACGAGCAGTACTTC. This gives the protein CASSLAGVVYEQYF.